The clone carrying this T cell receptor beta chain was seen a handful of times. As yet, its antigen is unknown. TCRdb fed the reads into MiXCR, producing one record per CDR3 protein. The table lists about 310,000 distinct CDR3 sequences, 15% to 20% of them singletons. These data come from a study of T cell repertoires in cytomegalovirus infection. On the study more broadly: The public TCR beta signatures pointed to both CMV infection and matching HLA type.

Overall study results and limits: Ex vivo responses were dominated by HLA-C-restricted CMV-specific TCR beta clonotypes.

Trimming cost V 1 base and J 0 bases; bases outside gene matches: 5. The CDR3 length is 18 residues. Per germline, CDR1 LGHNA and CDR2 YSLEER. J is TRBJ2-2 and V is TRBV4-3; 10 nucleotides line up with TRBD2. Sequenced sample: PBMCs. The sequence derives from a human donor in good health (CMV status not recorded). Some clones in this sample may be carry-over from other donors' samples. The CDR3 nucleotides read TGCGCCAGCAGCCAAGGCTCAGCGGGGGGGACGAACACCGGGGAGCTGTTTTTT. This translates into CASSQGSAGGTNTGELFF.